The present TCR beta chain was sequenced within a study of T cells after yellow fever vaccination. Study-level findings and limits: Among primary-vaccination clones, most reappeared after the booster, at approximately 96% for CD4 and roughly 90% for CD8.

There are many counts of this clonotype. As yet, its antigen is unknown. The TCR cDNA carried a universal primer site and UMIs from 5'RACE template switching. TCRdb itself ran the 5' RACE reads through MiXCR, one entry per CDR3 protein. The sample contains 230,000 or so distinct CDR3 sequences, roughly 3.5% of which appear only once. V dropped 3 bases and J dropped 4 bases, with 8 bases sitting between them. CDR3 length equals 14 residues. CDR1 is SGHDT, CDR2 YYEEEE, per germline. The sequences come from PBMCs, collected 15 days after the yellow fever booster vaccination. V and J are TRBV5-6 and TRBJ2-6; D assignment may be TRBD1 or TRBD2 (6 bases each). This TCR was recovered from a man aged 18 to 29 who received the YFV17D yellow fever vaccine. CDR3 in amino acids: CASSWGAGANVLTF. DNA of the CDR3: TGTGCCAGCAGCTGGGGGGCCGGGGCCAACGTCCTGACTTTC. The full variable domain, rest sourced from reference TRBV5-6 and TRBJ2-6, is DAGVTQSPTHLIKTRGQQVTLRCSPKSGHDTVSWYQQALGQGPQFIFQYYEEEERQRGNFPDRFSGHQFPNYSSELNVNALLLGDSALYLCASSWGAGANVLTFGAGSRLTVL.